This T cell receptor beta chain is drawn from a study of cytomegalovirus exposure and HLA in healthy donors. Study summary: The Caucasian-associated ancestry cluster contained about four fifths of the 398 genotyped donors. General study findings and limits: Analyzed later, association rates of TCRs varied across HLA loci, with DRB1 most and HLA-C fewest. Within an earlier analysis, most TCR beta V segments proved productive either about 90% or about 30% of the time.

Points on this clone: Its antigen is currently unknown.

13 Jbeta primers and 60 Vbeta primers were used for the PCR. Data came from immunoSEQ multiplex PCR; TCRdb stores just in-frame clones and leaves some out. The sample has 150,000 or so clones, 65% to 85% seen once. Germline lookup yields CDR1 LNHNV and CDR2 YYDKDF (reference sequence). CDR3 length: 15 amino acids. Trimming cost V 1 base and J 4 bases, with 13 bases left between them. Sequenced material: PBMCs. The chain couples TRBV15 to TRBJ1-1; D is perhaps TRBD1 (5 bases). The source is a young man in good health and CMV-seronegative. The CDR3 DNA sequence: TGTGCCACCAGCAGAGCAGGGTCCGGAGCCACTGAAGCTTTCTTT. The encoded protein is CATSRAGSGATEAFF.